The 20 T cell receptor beta chains reported below all come from one sample, sequenced in a study of T cells in localized non-small cell lung cancer. The assay was immunoSEQ multiplex PCR, and TCRdb's table has in-frame clones only and misses some. The data contain around 130,000 clones, roughly nine tenths of them seen just once; the ten biggest clones take up approximately 1.5%. The source was peripheral blood, collected before any cancer treatment. The receptors were gathered from a female donor at least 60 years old with stage I lung adenocarcinoma.

V is TRBV5-1 and J is TRBJ2-1; D unclear. Germline values: CDR1 SGHRS, CDR2 YFSETQ. The CDR3 loop spans 13 amino acids. V was trimmed by 4 bases and J by 9 bases, leaving 14 bases between them. This CDR3 reads CASSGLPTSEQFF. CDR3 in DNA: TGCGCCAGCAGCGGGTTGCCCACATCTGAGCAGTTCTTC.

The chain couples TRBV5-1 to TRBJ2-7, with D possibly TRBD2 on 6 matching bases. V lost 0 bases and J lost 2, with 12 bases in between. CDR1 SGHRS and CDR2 YFSETQ come from the germline V gene. This CDR3 region has 15 residues. In DNA form, the CDR3 reads TGCGCCAGCAGCTTGGGGGGCGGGAAGACCTACGAGCAGTACTTC. Translating gives CASSLGGGKTYEQYF.

The rearrangement joins TRBV6-5 to TRBJ2-7; 8 bases fit TRBD1. The CDR3 consists of 14 residues. The germline CDR1 and CDR2 sequences are MNHEY and SVGAGI. V lost 10 bases to trimming and J lost 5 bases; unmatched junction nucleotides: 13. The CDR3 DNA sequence: TGTGCCATCAGAGGGTCGGAGACAGGGGACGAGCAGTACTTC. This encodes CAIRGSETGDEQYF.

This clone appeared once. V and J are TRBV6-4 and TRBJ2-3, with TRBD2 matching over 8 bases. The CDR3 has 15 residues. CDR1 is MRHNA and CDR2 is SNTAGT in the germline V gene. V gave up 3 bases and J gave up 0 bases; unmatched junction bases: 2. The CDR3 DNA follows: TGTGCCAGCAGTGAAGCGGGAGTTAGCACAGATACGCAGTATTTT. Translated: CASSEAGVSTDTQYF.

The V and J genes are TRBV5-4 and TRBJ2-7; D possibly corresponds to TRBD2 (6 bases). There are 16 residues in the CDR3. The V and J ends lost 0 bases and 0 bases respectively, with 13 bases between them. CDR1 is SGHNT, CDR2 YYREEE, per germline (reference sequence). Written as DNA, the CDR3 is TGTGCCAGCAGCTTGGATGGCGGGATGTTCTCCTACGAGCAGTACTTC. This sequence encodes CASSLDGGMFSYEQYF.

The J gene is TRBJ2-1, the V gene TRBV7-8, with TRBD2 matching 9 bases. The trim removed 7 bases at V and 10 bases at J, leaving 14 bases unmatched. Germline CDR1 reads SGHVS; CDR2 reads FQNEAQ. CDR3 length: 15 residues. The CDR3 region has the DNA TGTGCCAGCACCCAAGTCGGTAGCGGGAGAAGGGAGCAGTTCTTC. This encodes CASTQVGSGRREQFF.

This clone has just one count. The gene calls are TRBV15 and TRBJ2-7; D might be TRBD1 or TRBD2, each matching 5 bases. The CDR3 consists of 15 residues. Germline V gene data show CDR1 as LNHNV and CDR2 as YYDKDF (reference sequence). V was trimmed by 1 base and J by 1 base, leaving 11 bases between them. The CDR3 loop is CATSRAGTKSYEQYF. The DNA of the CDR3 is TGTGCCACCAGCAGAGCAGGGACCAAGTCCTACGAGCAGTACTTC.

Turning to this clone: Other DNA sequences from this sample encode an identical CDR3 as well. This rearrangement joins TRBV27 to TRBJ2-7, with D unclear. This CDR3 has 12 residues. The V and J ends lost 0 bases and 3 bases respectively, with 3 bases between them. Germline V gene lookup returns CDR1 MNHEY and CDR2 SMNVEV (reference sequence). CDR3 sequence: CASSLSGYEQYF. The CDR3, as DNA: TGTGCCAGCAGTTTATCGGGCTACGAGCAGTACTTC.

The chain couples TRBV6-6 to TRBJ2-1; 8 bases match TRBD2. The CDR3 has 15 amino acids. Germline assignment: CDR1 MNHNY and CDR2 SVGAGI (reference sequence). V lost 0 bases and J lost 8; bases outside the gene matches: 6. Written as DNA, the CDR3 is TGTGCCAGCAGTTACTCCCGGACTAGCACCGATGAGCAGTTCTTC. This translates into CASSYSRTSTDEQFF.

V gene TRBV18 combines with J gene TRBJ2-1, with 12 nucleotides matching TRBD2. Germline assignment: CDR1 KGHSH and CDR2 LQKENI. The CDR3 covers 18 residues. J was trimmed by 8 bases and V by 1 base; bases with no gene match: 12. The CDR3 sequence: CASSPLPGLAGGRDEQFF. The CDR3 DNA reads as TGTGCCAGCTCACCACTTCCGGGCCTAGCGGGAGGGCGCGATGAGCAGTTCTTC.

The chain has TRBV5-1 and TRBJ1-3, with TRBD1 matching over 7 bases. With V trimmed by 4 bases and J by 4 bases, 8 bases remained unmatched. This CDR3 contains 15 residues. CDR1 and CDR2 (germline): SGHRS, YFSETQ. CDR3 sequence (DNA): TGCGCCAGCAGCCGTAGAACAGGGGTCGGAAACACCATATATTTT. Protein: CASSRRTGVGNTIYF.

J is TRBJ1-3 and V is TRBV27; TRBD1 might be the D (6 bases). The CDR3 runs 19 residues. Germline V gene data show CDR1 as MNHEY and CDR2 as SMNVEV (reference sequence). V lost 10 bases to trimming and J lost 0 bases, with 28 bases between them. CDR3 sequence: CAITPREEGVLLSGNTIYF. CDR3 bases: TGTGCCATCACCCCTCGGGAGGAGGGGGTTCTGCTCTCTGGAAACACCATATATTTT.

Only one count was recorded for this clone. This chain connects TRBV2 to TRBJ2-3; D is uncertain. This CDR3 has 10 amino acids. In germline, CDR1 is SNHLY, CDR2 FYNNEI. Trimming removed 7 bases from V and 6 bases from J, with 5 bases in between. CDR3 sequence reads: CASIGDTQYF. CDR3 sequence (DNA): TGTGCCAGCATAGGCGATACGCAGTATTTT.

This chain connects TRBV2 to TRBJ2-1, with D hard to call. The CDR3 is made up of 13 amino acids. V gave up 4 bases and J gave up 8 bases, with 12 bases separating them. Germline V lookup: CDR1 SNHLY, CDR2 FYNNEI. CDR3 in DNA: TGTGCCAGCAGTGTTCTGCCAGGAGATGAGCAGTTCTTC. Translating it yields CASSVLPGDEQFF.

This chain connects TRBV11-3 to TRBJ2-7, with 13 bases that match TRBD2. This CDR3 comprises 15 residues. V lost 5 bases to trimming and J lost 5 bases; unmatched junction nucleotides: 6. The germline CDR1 and CDR2 sequences are SGHNT and YENEEA. CDR3 loop: CASSPGLAGADEQYF. The CDR3 DNA reads TGTGCCAGCAGCCCCGGACTAGCGGGAGCGGACGAGCAGTACTTC.

The V call is TRBV2, the J call TRBJ2-7; 7 bases align to TRBD2. The junction had 11 bases not matched to a gene; V was cut back by 1 base and J by 2 bases. The CDR3 has 17 amino acids. The germline V gene has CDR1 SNHLY and CDR2 FYNNEI. The chain's CDR3 is CASSEGTIWGGTYEQYF. CDR3 sequence (DNA): TGTGCCAGCAGTGAAGGGACCATTTGGGGGGGAACCTACGAGCAGTACTTC.

This clone was recorded once. The chain couples TRBV19 to TRBJ2-4; maybe TRBD2 (7 bases). The germline V gene has CDR1 LNHDA and CDR2 SQIVND (reference sequence). V lost 7 bases, J lost 15 bases, and 19 bases lay in between. This CDR3 is 12 amino acids long. As DNA, the CDR3 is TGTGCCAGTACTCAAGGGGGGGCGTTGGCGTACTTC. It yields the protein CASTQGGALAYF.

V and J are TRBV5-1 and TRBJ2-2; 8 bases match TRBD2. Looked up from germline, CDR1 is SGHRS and CDR2 is YFSETQ. The CDR3 covers 16 residues. Germline trimming cut 3 bases from V and 2 bases from J; bases unmatched to any gene: 6. In DNA form, the CDR3 reads TGCGCCAGCAGCTCCGGACTAGCCTCTAACACCGGGGAGCTGTTTTTT. This sequence encodes CASSSGLASNTGELFF.

In its sample, this clone was seen once. J is TRBJ1-4 and V is TRBV29-1; 10 bases align to TRBD1. CDR3 length: 13 residues. V lost 5 bases, J lost 5 bases, and 2 bases stayed unmatched. Looked up from germline, CDR1 is SQVTM and CDR2 is ANQGSEA. The CDR3 DNA is TGCAGCGTTTCGGACAGGGGGAATGAAAAACTGTTTTTT. Translating gives CSVSDRGNEKLFF.

This clone occurred many times. V usage is TRBV6-4 and J usage is TRBJ1-1, with D tentatively TRBD1 (6 bases). This CDR3 comprises 14 residues. V dropped 0 bases and J dropped 5 bases, with 10 bases sitting between them. The germline V gene encodes CDR1 MRHNA and CDR2 SNTAGT. The CDR3: CASSDSLGGTEAFF. For the CDR3, the DNA is TGTGCCAGCAGTGACTCTCTAGGGGGGACTGAAGCTTTCTTT.